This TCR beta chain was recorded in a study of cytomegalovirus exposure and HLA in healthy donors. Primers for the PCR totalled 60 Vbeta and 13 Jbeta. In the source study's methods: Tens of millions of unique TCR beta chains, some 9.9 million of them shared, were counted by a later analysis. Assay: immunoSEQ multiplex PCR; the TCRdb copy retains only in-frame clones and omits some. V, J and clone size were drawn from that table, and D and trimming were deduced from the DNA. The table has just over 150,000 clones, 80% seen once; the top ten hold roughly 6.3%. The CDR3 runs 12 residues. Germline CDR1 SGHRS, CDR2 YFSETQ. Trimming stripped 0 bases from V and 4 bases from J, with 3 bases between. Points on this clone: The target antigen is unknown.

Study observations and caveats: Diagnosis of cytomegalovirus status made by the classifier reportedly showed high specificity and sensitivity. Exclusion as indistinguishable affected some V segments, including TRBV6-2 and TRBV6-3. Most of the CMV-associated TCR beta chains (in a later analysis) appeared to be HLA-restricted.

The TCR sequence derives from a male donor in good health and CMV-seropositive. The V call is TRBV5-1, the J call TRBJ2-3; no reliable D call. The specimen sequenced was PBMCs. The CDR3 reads CASSLGADTQYF. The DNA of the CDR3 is TGCGCCAGCAGCTTGGGCGCAGATACGCAGTATTTT. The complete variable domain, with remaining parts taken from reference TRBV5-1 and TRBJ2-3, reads KAGVTQTPRYLIKTRGQQVTLSCSPISGHRSVSWYQQTPGQGLQFLFEYFSETQRNKGNFPGRFSGRQFSNSRSEMNVSTLELGDSALYLCASSLGADTQYFGPGTRLTVL.